A single sample is the source of the 11 T cell receptor beta chains below, sequenced in a study of OX40 agonist ivuxolimab in advanced cancers. TCRdb's table, derived via immunoSEQ multiplex PCR, lists solely in-frame clones and lacks some. The table shows about 70,000 clones, with roughly 90% occurring only once. Specimen: CD4+ or CD8+ T cells sorted from blood, collected in a trial of the OX40 agonist ivuxolimab. These receptors all stem from an adult with an advanced solid tumor such as melanoma, head and neck, liver or kidney cancer.

The chain combines TRBV4-2 with TRBJ1-2; D gene uncertain. V was shortened by 0 bases and J by 5 bases, with 7 bases between the two germline ends. Germline V lookup: CDR1 LGHNA, CDR2 YNFKEQ. This CDR3 spans 13 amino acids. CDR3 DNA sequence: TGTGCCAGCAGCCAAGATACGCAGTATGGCTACACCTTC. It yields the protein CASSQDTQYGYTF.

V gene TRBV7-9 combines with J gene TRBJ2-2; 8 bases are a match to TRBD2. In germline, CDR1 is SEHNR, CDR2 FQNEAQ (reference sequence). This CDR3 spans 16 amino acids. The V gene end was trimmed by 8 bases and the J gene end by 1 base; junction bases not matched to a gene: 9. CDR3 in DNA: TGTGCCAGCCGGCCATCGGGGGGGCAGAACACCGGGGAGCTGTTTTTT. This sequence encodes CASRPSGGQNTGELFF.

The chain carries TRBV7-9 and TRBJ1-2; a possible D gene is TRBD1 (6 bases). The V end was cut by 5 bases, the J end by 4 bases, with 17 bases between. The CDR3 totals 15 residues. Germline lookup yields CDR1 SEHNR and CDR2 FQNEAQ (reference sequence). CDR3 protein: CASSLGSGQLYGYTF. Written as DNA, the CDR3 is TGTGCCAGCAGCCTCGGCTCGGGACAACTCTATGGCTACACCTTC.

The rearrangement joins TRBV5-6 to TRBJ1-2; D may be TRBD1 (5 bases). The germline V gene has CDR1 SGHDT and CDR2 YYEEEE. With 0 bases removed from V and 2 bases from J, the gap between germline ends came to 14 bases. The CDR3 contains 16 residues. CDR3 protein: CASSLAGPGENYGYTF. For the CDR3, the DNA is TGTGCCAGCAGCTTGGCCGGTCCGGGGGAAAACTATGGCTACACCTTC. The complete variable domain, with remaining parts taken from reference TRBV5-6 and TRBJ1-2, reads DAGVTQSPTHLIKTRGQQVTLRCSPKSGHDTVSWYQQALGQGPQFIFQYYEEEERQRGNFPDRFSGHQFPNYSSELNVNALLLGDSALYLCASSLAGPGENYGYTFGSGTRLTVV.

The V and J genes are TRBV11-2 and TRBJ1-5; D is undetermined. The V end lost 5 bases, the J end lost 1 base, and 15 bases lay between the germline ends. CDR3 length: 16 residues. From germline, CDR1 is SGHAT and CDR2 FQNNGV. The CDR3 DNA reads TGTGCCAGCAGCCGACTTAGTCGTTGGAGCAATCAGCCCCAGCATTTT. Encoded protein: CASSRLSRWSNQPQHF.

This clone was seen a single time. The rearrangement uses TRBV2 and TRBJ2-7; TRBD1 aligns across 9 bases. The germline gives CDR1 SNHLY, CDR2 FYNNEI. V lost 6 bases and J lost 6; bases outside the gene matches: 9. This CDR3 is built from 14 residues. DNA of the CDR3: TGTGCCAGCAGGACCGGGACAGGGTTCAGCGAGCAGTACTTC. Its translation is CASRTGTGFSEQYF.

The rearrangement joins TRBV15 to TRBJ2-3; D is uncertain. V was clipped by 0 bases and J by 5 bases, with 12 bases between them. The CDR3 consists of 15 residues. The germline V gene encodes CDR1 LNHNV and CDR2 YYDKDF (reference sequence). CDR3 coding DNA: TGTGCCACCAGCAGAGATGTACTGAACGAAGATACGCAGTATTTT. It codes for CATSRDVLNEDTQYF.

On this clone itself: Its ends do not fully match the called genes, so a read error is possible. The chain's CDR3 is CAGSYAIPAGQGYTEAFF. CDR3 bases: TGTGCCGGCAGTTACGCGATCCCCGCGGGACAGGGATACACTGAAGCTTTCTTT. V is TRBV28 and J is TRBJ1-1; 9 bases are shared with TRBD1. Germline V gene data show CDR1 as MDHEN and CDR2 as SYDVKM. The CDR3 totals 18 residues. The complete variable domain, with remaining parts taken from reference TRBV28 and TRBJ1-1, reads DVKVTQSSRYLVKRTGEKVFLECVQDMDHENMFWYRQDPGLGLRLIYFSYDVKMKEKGDIPEGYSVSREKKERFSLILESASTNQTSMYLCAGSYAIPAGQGYTEAFFGQGTRLTVV.

The chain recombines TRBV19 with TRBJ2-7, with D perhaps given as TRBD1 or TRBD2 (5 bases each). The V and J ends lost 3 bases and 6 bases respectively, with 9 bases between them. CDR1 and CDR2 from the germline V gene are LNHDA and SQIVND (reference sequence). This CDR3 spans 12 amino acids. CDR3 sequence reads: CASSMSGGEQYF. The CDR3 region has the DNA TGTGCCAGTAGTATGAGTGGGGGCGAGCAGTACTTC.

This chain joins TRBV18 and TRBJ2-6; 9 bases align to TRBD1. CDR1 is KGHSH, CDR2 LQKENI, per germline. The CDR3 covers 22 residues. The V segment lost 3 bases and the J segment 1 base; nucleotides outside the gene matches: 19. The CDR3: CASSPRGQGRLSQLSGANVLTF. The CDR3 DNA reads TGTGCCAGCTCACCCCGCGGACAGGGGAGACTAAGCCAGTTGTCTGGGGCCAACGTCCTGACTTTC. The variable domain in full, completed from reference TRBV18 and TRBJ2-6, reads NAGVMQNPRHLVRRRGQEARLRCSPMKGHSHVYWYRQLPEEGLKFMVYLQKENIIDESGMPKERFSAEFPKEGPSILRIQQVVRGDSAAYFCASSPRGQGRLSQLSGANVLTFGAGSRLTVL.

The V gene is TRBV10-3, the J gene TRBJ2-6; D is perhaps TRBD1 (6 bases). From germline, CDR1 is ENHRY and CDR2 SYGVKD. The CDR3 has 17 residues. V lost 3 bases and J 1 base, leaving 13 bases between the germline ends. The CDR3 sequence: CAISDPGHPSGANVLTF. The CDR3 DNA reads as TGTGCCATCAGTGACCCGGGACACCCATCTGGGGCCAACGTCCTGACTTTC.